The T cell receptor beta chain described here comes from a study of blood T cell repertoires in COVID-19. The wider study: The samples span acute and convalescent COVID-19 from the United States, Italy and Spain. PBMCs, B-cell-depleted T cells, or T cells were the source of the cDNA or gDNA that made up the material.

Enrollment of patients from Seattle took place during active infection, with longitudinal follow-up. Authors' processing steps: Using reference gene primer amplification, nucleated cell counts were estimated. Clones were read by immunoSEQ multiplex PCR, and TCRdb kept only the in-frame ones, dropping some. V and J calls and clone size come straight from that table; D and trimming were deduced from the DNA. The data show under 200,000 clones, 60% to 85% seen once. This TCR derives from a woman aged 60 to 75 with COVID-19, enrolled during active disease. The sequenced sample was peripheral blood.

CDR3 sequence (DNA): TGTGCCAGCAGCGTAGGCGCAGGGGGTTACGGCTACACCTTC. Translation gives CASSVGAGGYGYTF. V usage is TRBV9 and J usage is TRBJ1-2; 7 bases are a match to TRBD1. CDR3 length equals 14 residues. Trimming took 0 bases from V and 8 from J; bases not matched to a gene: 7. Germline V gene sequence: CDR1 SGDLS, CDR2 YYNGEE.